These T cell receptor beta chains were read from a single sample in a study of OX40 agonist ivuxolimab in advanced cancers. Assay used: immunoSEQ multiplex PCR; TCRdb lists only in-frame clones, some missing. Of 28,000 or so clones listed, more than 80% were seen once; the top ten hold 34%. The specimen was CD4+ or CD8+ T cells sorted from blood, collected in a trial of the OX40 agonist ivuxolimab. Receptor source: an adult with an advanced solid tumor such as melanoma, head and neck, liver or kidney cancer. Each CDR3 is given with its conserved first and last residue. A D gene is named only where the DNA matches it firmly. Size tells how often a clone was seen (once, few, many) or the class of an expanded clone, and some rows leave it out.

CDR3nt: TGCGCCAGCAGCCACGACTACGAGCAGTACTTC
CDR3aa: CASSHDYEQYF
len: 11
abundance: medium-sized
d_gene: .
v_gene: TRBV4-1
j_gene: TRBJ2-7

CDR3nt: TGCGCCAGCAGCCAACATACGGGGGCCAGCTACGAGCAGTACTTC
CDR3aa: CASSQHTGASYEQYF
len: 15
abundance: .
d_gene: .
v_gene: TRBV4-1
j_gene: TRBJ2-7

CDR3nt: TGTGCCAGCAGTTTATCCGTCACGGGGCCTGAAGCTTTCTTT
CDR3aa: CASSLSVTGPEAFF
len: 14
abundance: .
d_gene: .
v_gene: TRBV27
j_gene: TRBJ1-1

CDR3nt: TGTGCCAGTAGTATAGGGGGTGGGGGACTCAATCAGCCCCAGCATTTT
CDR3aa: CASSIGGGGLNQPQHF
len: 16
abundance: .
d_gene: .
v_gene: TRBV19
j_gene: TRBJ1-5

CDR3nt: TGTGCCAGCAGCTTATCCAGCGGGAGCAAAGATACGCAGTATTTT
CDR3aa: CASSLSSGSKDTQYF
len: 15
abundance: .
d_gene: TRBD2
v_gene: TRBV7-3
j_gene: TRBJ2-3

CDR3nt: TGCGCCAGCAGCCAAGCTTGGAACAATCAGCCCCAGCATTTT
CDR3aa: CASSQAWNNQPQHF
len: 14
abundance: .
d_gene: .
v_gene: TRBV4-1
j_gene: TRBJ1-5

CDR3nt: TGTGCCAGCAGTTACTCGATCGGGGGCAGCTCCTACAATGAGCAGTTCTTC
CDR3aa: CASSYSIGGSSYNEQFF
len: 17
abundance: .
d_gene: .
v_gene: TRBV27
j_gene: TRBJ2-1

CDR3nt: TGTGCCAGCAGTAAGAGCTCCAACGAGCAGTACTTC
CDR3aa: CASSKSSNEQYF
len: 12
abundance: .
d_gene: .
v_gene: TRBV6-1
j_gene: TRBJ2-7

CDR3nt: TGTGCCATCAGTCCGACCGGGTTTAACTACGAGCAGTACTTC
CDR3aa: CAISPTGFNYEQYF
len: 14
abundance: .
d_gene: .
v_gene: TRBV10-3
j_gene: TRBJ2-7

CDR3nt: TGTGCCAGCAGCTTAGGTGGGGCGGTTCAGCCCCAGCATTTT
CDR3aa: CASSLGGAVQPQHF
len: 14
abundance: few
d_gene: .
v_gene: TRBV7-3
j_gene: TRBJ1-5

CDR3nt: TGTGCCAGCACCGAGTTCTGGGTTGGGTACTTC
CDR3aa: CASTEFWVGYF
len: 11
abundance: once
d_gene: .
v_gene: TRBV6-1
j_gene: TRBJ2-7

CDR3nt: TGTGCCAGCAGCGGACGGGGAGACACAGATACGCAGTATTTT
CDR3aa: CASSGRGDTDTQYF
len: 14
abundance: .
d_gene: .
v_gene: TRBV7-9
j_gene: TRBJ2-3

CDR3nt: TGTGCCAGCTGTTACAGGGGCAATCAGCCCCAGCATTTT
CDR3aa: CASCYRGNQPQHF
len: 13
abundance: .
d_gene: .
v_gene: TRBV2
j_gene: TRBJ1-5

CDR3nt: TGTGCCAGCAGCGCAGGGGCTAGCGAGTACACAGATACGCAGTATTTT
CDR3aa: CASSAGASEYTDTQYF
len: 16
abundance: .
d_gene: .
v_gene: TRBV7-9
j_gene: TRBJ2-3

CDR3nt: TGCGCCAGCAGTGAGGACACCGGGGAGCTGTTTTTT
CDR3aa: CASSEDTGELFF
len: 12
abundance: .
d_gene: .
v_gene: TRBV10-1
j_gene: TRBJ2-2

CDR3nt: TGCGCCAGCAGCCAAGTGCCGGGACAGGGGTACGAGCAGTACTTC
CDR3aa: CASSQVPGQGYEQYF
len: 15
abundance: once
d_gene: TRBD1
v_gene: TRBV4-1
j_gene: TRBJ2-7

CDR3nt: TGTGCCAGCAGGGGGGTGGGGCCAGCGGGAGCTGATGAGCAGTTCTTC
CDR3aa: CASRGVGPAGADEQFF
len: 16
abundance: .
d_gene: TRBD2
v_gene: TRBV2
j_gene: TRBJ2-1

CDR3nt: TGTGCCAGCAGTGGGGCGACAGGGTTCTACAATGAGCAGTTCTTC
CDR3aa: CASSGATGFYNEQFF
len: 15
abundance: .
d_gene: TRBD1
v_gene: TRBV2
j_gene: TRBJ2-1

CDR3nt: TGTGCCAGCAGCCAAGACAGGACGAGCACTGAAGCTTTCTTT
CDR3aa: CASSQDRTSTEAFF
len: 14
abundance: .
d_gene: .
v_gene: TRBV14
j_gene: TRBJ1-1

CDR3nt: TGTGCCAGCAGTGTCTACAGGAACTACGAGCAGTACTTC
CDR3aa: CASSVYRNYEQYF
len: 13
abundance: .
d_gene: .
v_gene: TRBV2
j_gene: TRBJ2-7

CDR3nt: TGTGCCAGCAGCTCCTGGCGAAGGGAAGATCAGCCCCAGCATTTT
CDR3aa: CASSSWRREDQPQHF
len: 15
abundance: .
d_gene: .
v_gene: TRBV5-4
j_gene: TRBJ1-5

CDR3nt: TGCGCCAGCAGCCAATTCCTCGGGACTAGCTTGGAGACCCAGTACTTC
CDR3aa: CASSQFLGTSLETQYF
len: 16
abundance: .
d_gene: TRBD2
v_gene: TRBV4-3
j_gene: TRBJ2-5

CDR3nt: TGTGCCAGCGAATGGGGGAACTACGAGCAGTACTTC
CDR3aa: CASEWGNYEQYF
len: 12
abundance: .
d_gene: .
v_gene: TRBV11-2
j_gene: TRBJ2-7

CDR3nt: TGTGCCAGCACAGCTGACTCTGGAAACACCATATATTTT
CDR3aa: CASTADSGNTIYF
len: 13
abundance: once
d_gene: .
v_gene: TRBV28
j_gene: TRBJ1-3

CDR3nt: TGTGCCAGCAGCCAAGAGCCCCCGGACAGCCCGAGCTCCTACGAGCAGTACTTC
CDR3aa: CASSQEPPDSPSSYEQYF
len: 18
abundance: .
d_gene: .
v_gene: TRBV27
j_gene: TRBJ2-7

CDR3nt: TGTGCCAGCAGCTTGCGGGACACCGCACAAGAGACCCAGTACTTC
CDR3aa: CASSLRDTAQETQYF
len: 15
abundance: .
d_gene: .
v_gene: TRBV7-8
j_gene: TRBJ2-5

CDR3nt: TGTGCCAGTAGTATCGGTAGCGGGTTGTACAATGAGCAGTTCTTC
CDR3aa: CASSIGSGLYNEQFF
len: 15
abundance: .
d_gene: TRBD2
v_gene: TRBV19
j_gene: TRBJ2-1

CDR3nt: TGTGCCAGCAGTTACTCGAAAACAGGAGTGGGAGATACGCAGTATTTT
CDR3aa: CASSYSKTGVGDTQYF
len: 16
abundance: .
d_gene: .
v_gene: TRBV6-5
j_gene: TRBJ2-3

CDR3nt: TGTGCCAGCAGTTCCGGCAGGGCTTACACTGAAGCTTTCTTT
CDR3aa: CASSSGRAYTEAFF
len: 14
abundance: .
d_gene: .
v_gene: TRBV6-5
j_gene: TRBJ1-1

CDR3nt: TGCAGCGTTGAAGATCACGGCGGCTCGGGGACCCAGTACTTC
CDR3aa: CSVEDHGGSGTQYF
len: 14
abundance: .
d_gene: .
v_gene: TRBV29-1
j_gene: TRBJ2-5

CDR3nt: TGCGCCAGCAGCCAACAGCGGGGGAACACCGGGGAGCTGTTTTTT
CDR3aa: CASSQQRGNTGELFF
len: 15
abundance: .
d_gene: TRBD2
v_gene: TRBV4-3
j_gene: TRBJ2-2

CDR3nt: TGTGCCAGCAGCAAAAGAAAAAGCGGCTACACCTTC
CDR3aa: CASSKRKSGYTF
len: 12
abundance: .
d_gene: .
v_gene: TRBV5-8
j_gene: TRBJ1-2

CDR3nt: TGTGCCAGCAGCGTAGCTACTGGAACCTACGAGCAGTACTTC
CDR3aa: CASSVATGTYEQYF
len: 14
abundance: .
d_gene: .
v_gene: TRBV9
j_gene: TRBJ2-7

CDR3nt: TGTGCCAGCAGCGGACGACAGGGTACCGAGCAGTACTTC
CDR3aa: CASSGRQGTEQYF
len: 13
abundance: few
d_gene: TRBD1
v_gene: TRBV9
j_gene: TRBJ2-7

CDR3nt: TGTGCCAGCAGCTTGTCTACCGGGGGGTCGGGGAATGAGCAGTTCTTC
CDR3aa: CASSLSTGGSGNEQFF
len: 16
abundance: .
d_gene: TRBD2
v_gene: TRBV7-6
j_gene: TRBJ2-1

CDR3nt: TGCGCCAGCAGCCAAGATTGGACAGGGGGGCGAGAGACCCAGTACTTC
CDR3aa: CASSQDWTGGRETQYF
len: 16
abundance: .
d_gene: TRBD1
v_gene: TRBV4-3
j_gene: TRBJ2-5

CDR3nt: TGCAGCGTTGAATGGGGGGCCTACGAGCAGTACTTC
CDR3aa: CSVEWGAYEQYF
len: 12
abundance: few
d_gene: .
v_gene: TRBV29-1
j_gene: TRBJ2-7

CDR3nt: TGCGCCAGCAGCCAAGATGTGGGTAGTGACTATGGCTACACCTTC
CDR3aa: CASSQDVGSDYGYTF
len: 15
abundance: .
d_gene: .
v_gene: TRBV4-3
j_gene: TRBJ1-2

CDR3nt: TGCGCCAGCAGCCCGTACGGGAGCACAGATACGCAGTATTTT
CDR3aa: CASSPYGSTDTQYF
len: 14
abundance: medium-sized
d_gene: .
v_gene: TRBV5-1
j_gene: TRBJ2-3

CDR3nt: TGTGCCAGCAGTTACGCGGGACAGGGCTTCCACGAGCAGTACTTC
CDR3aa: CASSYAGQGFHEQYF
len: 15
abundance: .
d_gene: TRBD1
v_gene: TRBV6-5
j_gene: TRBJ2-7

CDR3nt: TGCGCCAGCAGCCAGGACAGACGGTACAATGAGCAGTTCTTC
CDR3aa: CASSQDRRYNEQFF
len: 14
abundance: few
d_gene: .
v_gene: TRBV4-3
j_gene: TRBJ2-1

CDR3nt: TGTGCCAGCAGCCAAGATCGGGGACTAGTGAGCACAGATACGCAGTATTTT
CDR3aa: CASSQDRGLVSTDTQYF
len: 17
abundance: once
d_gene: TRBD2
v_gene: TRBV14
j_gene: TRBJ2-3

CDR3nt: TGTGCCAGTGGAGCGGGAGGTGGGGAGACCCAGTACTTC
CDR3aa: CASGAGGGETQYF
len: 13
abundance: .
d_gene: TRBD2
v_gene: TRBV9
j_gene: TRBJ2-5

CDR3nt: TGCGCCAGCAGCCAAGTTACCGGGGGGGGCACAGATACGCAGTATTTT
CDR3aa: CASSQVTGGGTDTQYF
len: 16
abundance: .
d_gene: TRBD2
v_gene: TRBV4-3
j_gene: TRBJ2-3

CDR3nt: TGTGCCAGCAGCTTGGAGGGGGGAGAGATCTCATTAGAGCAGTTCTTC
CDR3aa: CASSLEGGEISLEQFF
len: 16
abundance: .
d_gene: .
v_gene: TRBV5-4
j_gene: TRBJ2-1

CDR3nt: TGTGCCAGCAGCCAGTTATCTTCGTCCGAGCAGTACTTC
CDR3aa: CASSQLSSSEQYF
len: 13
abundance: .
d_gene: .
v_gene: TRBV27
j_gene: TRBJ2-7

CDR3nt: TGTGCCAGCAGCTTGAGGGACAGCACAGATACGCAGTATTTT
CDR3aa: CASSLRDSTDTQYF
len: 14
abundance: .
d_gene: .
v_gene: TRBV5-8
j_gene: TRBJ2-3

CDR3nt: TGCGCCAGCAGCCAAGATATGGGTGTTGGGAGTTACGAGCAGTACTTC
CDR3aa: CASSQDMGVGSYEQYF
len: 16
abundance: .
d_gene: .
v_gene: TRBV4-3
j_gene: TRBJ2-7

CDR3nt: TGTGCCAGCAGCCCAGGGAGGGGCCCTAATTCACCCCTCCACTTT
CDR3aa: CASSPGRGPNSPLHF
len: 15
abundance: .
d_gene: .
v_gene: TRBV5-4
j_gene: TRBJ1-6

CDR3nt: TGTGCCAGCAGTTACTTGAGAAGCTCCTACAATGAGCAGTTCTTC
CDR3aa: CASSYLRSSYNEQFF
len: 15
abundance: .
d_gene: .
v_gene: TRBV6-6
j_gene: TRBJ2-1